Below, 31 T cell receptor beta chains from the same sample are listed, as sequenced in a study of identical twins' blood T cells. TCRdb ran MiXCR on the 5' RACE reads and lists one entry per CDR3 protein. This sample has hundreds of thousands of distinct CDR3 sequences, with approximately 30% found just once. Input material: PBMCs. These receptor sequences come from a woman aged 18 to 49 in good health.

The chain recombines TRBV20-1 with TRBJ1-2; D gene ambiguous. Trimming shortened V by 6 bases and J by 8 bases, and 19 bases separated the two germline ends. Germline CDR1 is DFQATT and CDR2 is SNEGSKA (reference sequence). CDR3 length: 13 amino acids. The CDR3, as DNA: TGCAGTGCCGAGGACGGCCAAGGGTGGGGCTACACCTTC. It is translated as CSAEDGQGWGYTF.

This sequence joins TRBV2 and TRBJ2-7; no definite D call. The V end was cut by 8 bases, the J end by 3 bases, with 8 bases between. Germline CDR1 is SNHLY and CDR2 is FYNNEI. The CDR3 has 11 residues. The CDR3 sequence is CASQISYEQYF. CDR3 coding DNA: TGTGCCAGCCAAATCAGCTACGAGCAGTACTTC.

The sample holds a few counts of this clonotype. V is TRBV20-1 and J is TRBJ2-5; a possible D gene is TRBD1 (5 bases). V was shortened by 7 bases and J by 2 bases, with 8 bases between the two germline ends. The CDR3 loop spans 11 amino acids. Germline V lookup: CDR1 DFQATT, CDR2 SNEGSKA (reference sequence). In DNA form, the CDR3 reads TGCAGTGGACAGAGACAAGAGACCCAGTACTTC. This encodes CSGQRQETQYF.

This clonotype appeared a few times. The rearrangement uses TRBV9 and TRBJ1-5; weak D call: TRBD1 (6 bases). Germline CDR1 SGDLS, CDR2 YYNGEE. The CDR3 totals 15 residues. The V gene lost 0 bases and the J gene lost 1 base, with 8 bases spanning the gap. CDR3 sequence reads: CASSVDGGSNQPQHF. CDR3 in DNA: TGTGCCAGCAGCGTAGATGGGGGCAGCAATCAGCCCCAGCATTTT.

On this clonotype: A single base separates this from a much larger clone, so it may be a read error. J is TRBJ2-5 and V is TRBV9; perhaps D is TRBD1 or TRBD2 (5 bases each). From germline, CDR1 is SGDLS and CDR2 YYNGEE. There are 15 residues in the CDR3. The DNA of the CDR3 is TGTGCCAACAGCGCCGAGGGGAGTTTTTGGGAGACCCAGTACTTC. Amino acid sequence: CANSAEGSFWETQYF.

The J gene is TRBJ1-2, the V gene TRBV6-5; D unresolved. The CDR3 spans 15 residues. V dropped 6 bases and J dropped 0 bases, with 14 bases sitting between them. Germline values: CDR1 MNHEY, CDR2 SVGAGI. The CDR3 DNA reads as TGTGCCAGCAGCCCCACCGGCGCTGCTAACTATGGCTACACCTTC. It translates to CASSPTGAANYGYTF.

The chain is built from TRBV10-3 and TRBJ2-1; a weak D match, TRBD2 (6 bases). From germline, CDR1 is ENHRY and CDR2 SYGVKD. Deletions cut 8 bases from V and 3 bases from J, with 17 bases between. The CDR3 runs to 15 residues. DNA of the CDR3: TGTGCCATCGGTGCGGGAAGCGGTTTCTACAATGAGCAGTTCTTC. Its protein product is CAIGAGSGFYNEQFF.

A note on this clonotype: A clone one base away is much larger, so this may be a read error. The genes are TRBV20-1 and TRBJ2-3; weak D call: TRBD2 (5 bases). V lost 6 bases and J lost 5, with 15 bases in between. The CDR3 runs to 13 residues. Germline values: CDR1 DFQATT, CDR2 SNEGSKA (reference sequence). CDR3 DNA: TGCAGTGCCAGCCGGGAATACGGAGATACGCAGTATTTT. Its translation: CSASREYGDTQYF.

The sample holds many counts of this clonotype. DNA for the CDR3: TGCGCCAGCAGCCGTGTGGACGGTGGGCTGTTTTTT. Translating it yields CASSRVDGGLFF. This chain uses TRBV5-1 with TRBJ2-2, with no clear D. Germline V gene lookup returns CDR1 SGHRS and CDR2 YFSETQ. The CDR3 totals 12 residues. The germline V and J ends were trimmed by 4 bases and 13 bases, with 14 bases remaining between them.

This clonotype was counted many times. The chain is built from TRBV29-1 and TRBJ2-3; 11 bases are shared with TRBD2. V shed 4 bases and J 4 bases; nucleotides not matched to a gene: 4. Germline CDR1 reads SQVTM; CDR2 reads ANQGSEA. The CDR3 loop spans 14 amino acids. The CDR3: CSVGPSGGSDTQYF. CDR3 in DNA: TGCAGCGTTGGTCCTAGCGGGGGGTCAGATACGCAGTATTTT.

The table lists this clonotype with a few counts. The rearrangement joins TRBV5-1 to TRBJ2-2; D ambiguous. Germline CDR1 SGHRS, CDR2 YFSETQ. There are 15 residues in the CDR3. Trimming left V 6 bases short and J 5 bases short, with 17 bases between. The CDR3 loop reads CASTISAGSTGELFF. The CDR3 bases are TGCGCCAGCACTATCTCGGCAGGCAGTACCGGGGAGCTGTTTTTT.

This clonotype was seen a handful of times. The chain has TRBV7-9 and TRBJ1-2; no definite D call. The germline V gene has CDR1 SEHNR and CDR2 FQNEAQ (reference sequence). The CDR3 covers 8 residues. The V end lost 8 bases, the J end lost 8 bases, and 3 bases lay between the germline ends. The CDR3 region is CASEGYTF. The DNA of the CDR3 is TGTGCCAGCGAAGGCTACACCTTC.

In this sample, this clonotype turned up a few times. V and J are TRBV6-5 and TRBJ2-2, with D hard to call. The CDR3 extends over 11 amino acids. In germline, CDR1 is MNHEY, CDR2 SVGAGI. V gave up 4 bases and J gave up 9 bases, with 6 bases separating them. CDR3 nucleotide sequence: TGTGCCAGCAGTTCAGCTTGGGAGCTGTTTTTT. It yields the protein CASSSAWELFF.

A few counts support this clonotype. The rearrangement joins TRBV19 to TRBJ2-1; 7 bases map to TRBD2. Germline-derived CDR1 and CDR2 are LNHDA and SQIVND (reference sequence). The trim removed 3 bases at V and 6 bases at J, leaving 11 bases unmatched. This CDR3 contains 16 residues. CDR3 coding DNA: TGTGCCAGTAGTATCGGGCTGGGCCGCGGGAGCAATGAGCAGTTCTTC. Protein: CASSIGLGRGSNEQFF.

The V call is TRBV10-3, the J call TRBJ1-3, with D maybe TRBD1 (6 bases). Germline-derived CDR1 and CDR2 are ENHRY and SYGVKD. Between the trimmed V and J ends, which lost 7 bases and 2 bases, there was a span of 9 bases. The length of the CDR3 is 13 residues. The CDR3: CAIIQGAGNTIYF. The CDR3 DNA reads TGTGCCATCATACAGGGTGCTGGAAACACCATATATTTT.

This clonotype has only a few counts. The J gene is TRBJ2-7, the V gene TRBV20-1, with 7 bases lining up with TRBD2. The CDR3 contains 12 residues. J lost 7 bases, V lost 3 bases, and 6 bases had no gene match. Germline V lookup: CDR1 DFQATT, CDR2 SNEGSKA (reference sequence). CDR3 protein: CSASWGGGEQYF. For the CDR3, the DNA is TGCAGTGCTAGTTGGGGCGGGGGAGAGCAGTACTTC.

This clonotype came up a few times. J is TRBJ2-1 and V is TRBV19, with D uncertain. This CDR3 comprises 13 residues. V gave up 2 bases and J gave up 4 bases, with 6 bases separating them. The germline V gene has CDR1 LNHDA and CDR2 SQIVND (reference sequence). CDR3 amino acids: CASSITGYNEQFF. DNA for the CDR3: TGTGCCAGTAGTATAACCGGATACAATGAGCAGTTCTTC.

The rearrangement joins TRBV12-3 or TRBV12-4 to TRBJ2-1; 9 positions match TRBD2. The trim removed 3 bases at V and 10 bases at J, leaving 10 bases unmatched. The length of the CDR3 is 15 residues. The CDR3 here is CASSFNPAGGREQFF. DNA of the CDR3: TGTGCCAGCAGTTTTAATCCAGCGGGGGGTCGGGAGCAGTTCTTC.

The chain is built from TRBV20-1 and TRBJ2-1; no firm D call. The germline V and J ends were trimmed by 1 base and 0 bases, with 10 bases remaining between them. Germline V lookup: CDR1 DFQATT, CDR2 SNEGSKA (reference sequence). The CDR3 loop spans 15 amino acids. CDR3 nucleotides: TGCAGTGCTAGAGTTGGCGATGGCTCCTACAATGAGCAGTTCTTC. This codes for CSARVGDGSYNEQFF.

The CDR3 here is CSTQKTGSYNEQFF. CDR3 DNA sequence: TGCAGTACTCAGAAGACGGGGTCCTACAATGAGCAGTTCTTC. V usage is TRBV20-1 and J usage is TRBJ2-1; TRBD2 might be the D (5 bases). The germline V gene has CDR1 DFQATT and CDR2 SNEGSKA (reference sequence). The CDR3 covers 14 residues. V was shortened by 8 bases and J by 1 base, with 15 bases between the two germline ends.

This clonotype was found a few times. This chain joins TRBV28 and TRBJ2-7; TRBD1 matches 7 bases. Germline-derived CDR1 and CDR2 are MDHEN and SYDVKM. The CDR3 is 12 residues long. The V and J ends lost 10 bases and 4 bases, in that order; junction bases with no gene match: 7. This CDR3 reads CATRDRLYEQYF. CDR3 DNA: TGTGCCACCAGGGACAGACTATACGAGCAGTACTTC.

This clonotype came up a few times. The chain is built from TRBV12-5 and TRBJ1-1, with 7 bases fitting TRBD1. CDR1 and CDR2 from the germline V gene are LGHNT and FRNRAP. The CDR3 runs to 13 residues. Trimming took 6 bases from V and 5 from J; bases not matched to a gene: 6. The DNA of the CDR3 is TGTGCTAGTGGCCAGGGGGTAAGGACTGAAGCTTTCTTT. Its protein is CASGQGVRTEAFF.

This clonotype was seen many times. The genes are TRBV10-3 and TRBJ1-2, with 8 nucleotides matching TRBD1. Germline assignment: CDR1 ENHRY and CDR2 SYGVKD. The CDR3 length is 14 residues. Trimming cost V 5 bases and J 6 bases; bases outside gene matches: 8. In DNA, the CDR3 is TGTGCCATCAGTCAGATGACAGGGGAAAATGGCTACACCTTC. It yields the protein CAISQMTGENGYTF.

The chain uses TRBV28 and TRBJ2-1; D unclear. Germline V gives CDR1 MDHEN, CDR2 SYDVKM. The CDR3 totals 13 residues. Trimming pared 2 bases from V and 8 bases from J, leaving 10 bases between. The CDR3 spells CASSLGLNYEQFF. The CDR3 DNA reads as TGTGCCAGCAGTTTAGGGCTAAACTATGAGCAGTTCTTC.

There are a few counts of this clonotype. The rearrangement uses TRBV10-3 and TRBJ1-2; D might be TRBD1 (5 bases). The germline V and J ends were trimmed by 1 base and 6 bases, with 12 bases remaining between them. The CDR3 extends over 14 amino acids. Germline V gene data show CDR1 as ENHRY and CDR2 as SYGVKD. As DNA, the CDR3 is TGTGCCATCAGTGAGTGGGGGAAGGACGATGGCTACACCTTC. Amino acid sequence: CAISEWGKDDGYTF.

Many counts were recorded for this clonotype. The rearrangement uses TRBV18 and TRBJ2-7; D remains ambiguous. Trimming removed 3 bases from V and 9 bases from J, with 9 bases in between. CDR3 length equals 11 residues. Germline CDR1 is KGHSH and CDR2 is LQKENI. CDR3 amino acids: CASSPALRQYF. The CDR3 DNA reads TGTGCCAGCTCACCCGCCCTCCGGCAGTACTTC.

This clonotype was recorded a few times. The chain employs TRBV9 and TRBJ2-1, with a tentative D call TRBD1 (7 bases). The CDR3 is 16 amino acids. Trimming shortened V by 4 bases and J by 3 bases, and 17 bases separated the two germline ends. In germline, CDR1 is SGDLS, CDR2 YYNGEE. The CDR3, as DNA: TGTGCCAGCAGCCCGACCGGGGGACAGATCTACAATGAGCAGTTCTTC. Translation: CASSPTGGQIYNEQFF. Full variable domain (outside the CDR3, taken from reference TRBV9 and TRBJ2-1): DSGVTQTPKHLITATGQRVTLRCSPRSGDLSVYWYQQSLDQGLQFLIQYYNGEERAKGNILERFSAQQFPDLHSELNLSSLELGDSALYFCASSPTGGQIYNEQFFGPGTRLTVL.

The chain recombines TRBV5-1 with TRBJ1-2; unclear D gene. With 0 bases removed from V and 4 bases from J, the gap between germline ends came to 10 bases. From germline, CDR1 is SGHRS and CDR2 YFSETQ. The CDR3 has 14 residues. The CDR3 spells CASSLGGFSYGYTF. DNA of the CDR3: TGCGCCAGCAGCTTGGGAGGATTTTCCTATGGCTACACCTTC.

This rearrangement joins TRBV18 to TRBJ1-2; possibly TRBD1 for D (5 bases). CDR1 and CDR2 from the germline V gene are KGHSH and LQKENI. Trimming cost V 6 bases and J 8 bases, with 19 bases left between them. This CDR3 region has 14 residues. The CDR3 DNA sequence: TGTGCCAGCTCCATCCGGGGCTGGGAAGGCGGCTACACCTTC. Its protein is CASSIRGWEGGYTF.

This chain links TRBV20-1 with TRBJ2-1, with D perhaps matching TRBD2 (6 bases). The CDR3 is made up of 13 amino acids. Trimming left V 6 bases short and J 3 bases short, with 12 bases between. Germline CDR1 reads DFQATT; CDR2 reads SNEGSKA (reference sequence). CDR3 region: CSALGGVYNEQFF. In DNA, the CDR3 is TGCAGTGCCTTAGGCGGGGTCTACAATGAGCAGTTCTTC.

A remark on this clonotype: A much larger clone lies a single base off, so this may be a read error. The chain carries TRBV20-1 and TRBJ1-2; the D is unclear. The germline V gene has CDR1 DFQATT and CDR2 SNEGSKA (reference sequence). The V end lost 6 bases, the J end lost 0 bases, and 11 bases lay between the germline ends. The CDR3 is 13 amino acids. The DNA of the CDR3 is TGCAGTGCCCTTCGCCGAGCTAACTATGGCTACACCTTC. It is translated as CSALRRANYGYTF.